Following are 3 T cell receptor beta chains from one sample sequenced in a study of control samples from healthy donors and cancer patients. Assay: immunoSEQ multiplex PCR; the TCRdb copy retains only in-frame clones and omits some. The sample gives approximately 140,000 clones, about 90% of which show up once; around 6.9% is in the top ten. Sequencing input: PBMCs. The receptors here all came from a man aged 50 to 60 with head and neck cancer.

The rearrangement uses TRBV5-1 and TRBJ1-2; D might be TRBD1 (5 bases). This CDR3 is 13 amino acids long. Germline assignment: CDR1 SGHRS and CDR2 YFSETQ. Trimming shortened V by 5 bases and J by 8 bases, and 16 bases separated the two germline ends. CDR3 sequence: CASSQWGIQGYTF. As DNA, the CDR3 is TGCGCCAGCAGTCAATGGGGGATACAGGGCTACACCTTC.

The chain recombines TRBV3-1 (or the pseudogene TRBV3-2) with TRBJ2-6; no clear D. The CDR3 runs to 16 residues. Germline CDR1 LGHDT, CDR2 YNNKEL (reference sequence). The V end lost 1 base, the J end lost 0 bases, and 7 bases lay between the germline ends. CDR3 sequence: CASSQGPSSGANVLTF. The CDR3 DNA reads TGTGCCAGCAGCCAAGGGCCCAGCTCTGGGGCCAACGTCCTGACTTTC.

The chain couples TRBV12-3 or TRBV12-4 to TRBJ2-3, with a tentative D call TRBD1 (5 bases). V lost 4 bases and J lost 6, with 11 bases in between. The CDR3 sequence is 13 residues long. The CDR3 spells CASSWGRKDTQYF. The CDR3 nucleotides read TGTGCCAGCAGTTGGGGCCGTAAGGATACGCAGTATTTT.